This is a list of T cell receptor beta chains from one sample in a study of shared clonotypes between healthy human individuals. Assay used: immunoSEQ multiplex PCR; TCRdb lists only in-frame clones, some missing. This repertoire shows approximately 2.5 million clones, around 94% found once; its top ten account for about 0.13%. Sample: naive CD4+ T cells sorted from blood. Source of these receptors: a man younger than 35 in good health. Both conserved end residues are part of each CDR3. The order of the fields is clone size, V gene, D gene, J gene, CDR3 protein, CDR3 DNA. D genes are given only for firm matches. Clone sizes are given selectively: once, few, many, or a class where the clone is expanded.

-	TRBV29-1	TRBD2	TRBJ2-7	CSAEGLAGGSGEQYF	TGCAGCGCCGAAGGACTAGCGGGAGGGTCAGGCGAGCAGTACTTC
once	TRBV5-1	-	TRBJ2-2	CASSQRSGANTGELFF	TGCGCCAGCAGCCAGAGGTCGGGGGCGAACACCGGGGAGCTGTTTTTT
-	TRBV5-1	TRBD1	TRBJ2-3	CASNRGDSTDTQYF	TGCGCCAGCAACAGGGGAGATAGCACAGATACGCAGTATTTT
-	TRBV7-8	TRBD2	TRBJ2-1	CASSLPRTGLAANEQFF	TGTGCCAGCAGCTTGCCACGAACGGGACTAGCGGCTAATGAGCAGTTCTTC
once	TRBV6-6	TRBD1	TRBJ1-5	CASSLQGGSQPQHF	TGTGCCAGCAGCCTCCAGGGGGGGAGTCAGCCCCAGCATTTT
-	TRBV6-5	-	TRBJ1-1	CASRRTQDTEAFF	TGTGCCAGCAGACGTACACAAGACACTGAAGCTTTCTTT
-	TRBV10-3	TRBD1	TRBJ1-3	CAIQNIDRGRLSSGNTIYF	TGTGCCATCCAAAACATAGACAGGGGGCGACTGAGCTCTGGAAACACCATATATTTT
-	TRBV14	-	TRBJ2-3	CASSQERTSTDTQYF	TGTGCCAGCAGCCAAGAGAGAACTAGCACAGATACGCAGTATTTT
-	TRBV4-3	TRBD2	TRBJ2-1	CASSQDHLAGGSWEQFF	TGCGCCAGCAGCCAAGATCATCTAGCGGGAGGCTCGTGGGAGCAGTTCTTC
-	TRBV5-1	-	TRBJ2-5	CASGQLGGETQYF	TGCGCCAGCGGACAGTTGGGCGGAGAGACCCAGTACTTC
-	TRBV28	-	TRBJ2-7	CASSLLGGEQYF	TGTGCCAGCAGTTTACTGGGGGGAGAGCAGTACTTC
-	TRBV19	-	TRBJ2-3	CASSVQGTDTQYF	TGTGCCAGTAGTGTCCAGGGAACAGATACGCAGTATTTT
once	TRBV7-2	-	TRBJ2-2	CASSLGGIRNSGELFF	TGTGCCAGCAGCTTAGGGGGGATACGGAACTCCGGGGAGCTGTTTTTT
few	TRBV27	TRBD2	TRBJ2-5	CASSLRAGREQETQYF	TGTGCCAGCAGCCTTAGGGCAGGGAGGGAGCAAGAGACCCAGTACTTC
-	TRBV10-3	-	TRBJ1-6	CAISEGVGSPLHF	TGTGCCATCAGTGAAGGGGTAGGCTCACCCCTCCACTTT
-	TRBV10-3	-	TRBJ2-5	CAISDGEEETQYF	TGTGCCATCAGTGACGGGGAGGAAGAGACCCAGTACTTC
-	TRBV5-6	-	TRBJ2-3	CASSPPTAWGTDTQYF	TGTGCCAGCAGCCCACCCACAGCATGGGGCACAGATACGCAGTATTTT
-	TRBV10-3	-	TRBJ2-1	CAISIGPGGNEQFF	TGTGCCATCAGCATTGGACCTGGGGGAAATGAGCAGTTCTTC
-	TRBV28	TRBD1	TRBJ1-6	CASSPSGQGFSSPLHF	TGTGCCAGCAGTCCAAGCGGACAGGGGTTTTCTTCACCCCTCCACTTT
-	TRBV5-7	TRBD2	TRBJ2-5	CASRKGTSDSPQETQYF	TGTGCCAGCAGAAAAGGGACTAGCGACTCCCCTCAAGAGACCCAGTACTTC
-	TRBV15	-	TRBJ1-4	CATSREGATTNEKLFF	TGTGCCACCAGCAGAGAGGGAGCAACAACTAATGAAAAACTGTTTTTT
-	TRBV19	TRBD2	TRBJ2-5	CASSKLAAGQETQYF	TGTGCCAGTAGTAAGCTAGCGGCTGGGCAAGAGACCCAGTACTTC
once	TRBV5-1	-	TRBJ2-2	CASSLLISGELFF	TGCGCCAGCAGCCTATTGATCTCCGGGGAGCTGTTTTTT
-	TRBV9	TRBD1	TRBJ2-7	CASSVEGQGAQSEQYF	TGTGCCAGCAGCGTTGAGGGACAGGGGGCGCAAAGCGAGCAGTACTTC
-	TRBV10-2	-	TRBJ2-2	CASSESAGELFF	TGCGCCAGCAGTGAGTCTGCCGGGGAGCTGTTTTTT
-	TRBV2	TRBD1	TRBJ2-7	CASRQTGTGMHEQYF	TGTGCCAGCAGGCAGACCGGGACAGGGATGCACGAGCAGTACTTC
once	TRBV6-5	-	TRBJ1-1	CASSYRGRNTEAFF	TGTGCCAGCAGTTACCGGGGCAGGAACACTGAAGCTTTCTTT
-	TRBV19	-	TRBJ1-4	CASSSLTGEKLFF	TGTGCCAGTTCCAGTCTAACTGGGGAAAAACTGTTTTTT
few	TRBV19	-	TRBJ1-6	CASRPSTVQNSPLHF	TGTGCCAGTAGACCCTCGACAGTTCAGAATTCACCCCTCCACTTT
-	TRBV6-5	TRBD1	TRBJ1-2	CASSSDRGGGYTF	TGTGCCAGCAGTTCGGACAGGGGAGGGGGCTACACCTTC
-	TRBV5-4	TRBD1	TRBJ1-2	CASSLGDRGTDGYTF	TGTGCCAGCAGCTTGGGGGACAGGGGAACGGATGGCTACACCTTC
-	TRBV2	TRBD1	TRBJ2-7	CASSLNRGPIYEQYF	TGTGCCAGCAGTCTTAACAGGGGGCCAATATACGAGCAGTACTTC
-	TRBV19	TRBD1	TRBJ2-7	CASRATDRGQHEQYF	TGTGCCAGTAGAGCCACCGACAGGGGACAACACGAGCAGTACTTC
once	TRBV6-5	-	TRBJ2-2	CASSYLEWAGELFF	TGTGCCAGCAGTTACCTGGAATGGGCCGGGGAGCTGTTTTTT
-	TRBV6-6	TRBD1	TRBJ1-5	CASFPGDRGPNQPQHF	TGTGCCAGCTTTCCGGGGGACAGGGGGCCAAATCAGCCCCAGCATTTT
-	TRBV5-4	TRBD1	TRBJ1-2	CASSQTGNYGYTF	TGTGCCAGCAGCCAGACAGGGAACTATGGCTACACCTTC
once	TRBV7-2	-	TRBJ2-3	CASSYTPGLPSTDTQYF	TGTGCCAGCAGCTACACTCCCGGACTCCCCTCCACAGATACGCAGTATTTT
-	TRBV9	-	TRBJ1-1	CASSVLTTANTEAFF	TGTGCCAGCAGCGTCCTAACGACTGCGAACACTGAAGCTTTCTTT
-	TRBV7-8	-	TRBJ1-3	CASSIGLGGGGNTIYF	TGTGCCAGCAGCATCGGACTGGGGGGCGGTGGAAACACCATATATTTT
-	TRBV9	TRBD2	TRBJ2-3	CASSGSGGRTDTQYF	TGTGCCAGCAGCGGTAGCGGGGGCCGCACAGATACGCAGTATTTT
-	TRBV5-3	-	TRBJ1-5	CARSLAVGGERVRNQPQHF	TGTGCCAGAAGCTTGGCCGTGGGTGGTGAGAGGGTTAGGAATCAGCCCCAGCATTTT
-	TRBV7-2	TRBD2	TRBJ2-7	CASSRLAGGPWEQYF	TGTGCCAGCAGCCGACTAGCGGGAGGGCCTTGGGAGCAGTACTTC
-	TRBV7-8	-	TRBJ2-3	CASSPAPTDTQYF	TGTGCCAGCAGCCCCGCTCCCACAGATACGCAGTATTTT
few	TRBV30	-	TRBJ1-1	CAWRLNTEAFF	TGTGCCTGGCGGCTGAACACTGAAGCTTTCTTT
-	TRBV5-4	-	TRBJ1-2	CASSGRTVAGYTF	TGTGCCAGCAGCGGTAGGACAGTAGCTGGCTACACCTTC
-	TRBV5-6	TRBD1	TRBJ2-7	CASSTTGKGAYEQYF	TGTGCCAGCAGTACGACAGGGAAAGGCGCCTACGAGCAGTACTTC
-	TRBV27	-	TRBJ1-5	CASSLATGHQPQHF	TGTGCCAGCAGTCTAGCCACAGGGCATCAGCCCCAGCATTTT
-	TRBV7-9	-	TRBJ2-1	CASSLEDGSYNEQFF	TGTGCCAGCAGCTTAGAGGACGGTTCCTACAATGAGCAGTTCTTC